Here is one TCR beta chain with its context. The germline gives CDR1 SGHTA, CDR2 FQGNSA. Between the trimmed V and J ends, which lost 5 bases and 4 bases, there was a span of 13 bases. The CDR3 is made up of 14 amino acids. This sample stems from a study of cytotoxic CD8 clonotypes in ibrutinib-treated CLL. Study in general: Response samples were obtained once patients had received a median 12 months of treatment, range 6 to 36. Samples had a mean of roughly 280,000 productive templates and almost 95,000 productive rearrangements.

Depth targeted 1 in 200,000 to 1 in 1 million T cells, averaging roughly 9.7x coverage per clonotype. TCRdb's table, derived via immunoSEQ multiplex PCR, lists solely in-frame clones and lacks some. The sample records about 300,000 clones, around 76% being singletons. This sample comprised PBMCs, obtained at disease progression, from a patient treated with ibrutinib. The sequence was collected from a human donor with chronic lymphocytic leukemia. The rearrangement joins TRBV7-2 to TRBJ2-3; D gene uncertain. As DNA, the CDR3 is TGTGCCAGCAGCCCACCGATAGGGCCAGATACGCAGTATTTT. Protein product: CASSPPIGPDTQYF. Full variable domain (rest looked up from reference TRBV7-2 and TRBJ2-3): GAGVSQSPSNKVTEKGKDVELRCDPISGHTALYWYRQSLGQGLEFLIYFQGNSAPDKSGLPSDRFSAERTGGSVSTLTIQRTQQEDSAVYLCASSPPIGPDTQYFGPGTRLTVL.